Listed below are T cell receptor beta chains from one sample, sequenced in a study of cytomegalovirus exposure and HLA in healthy donors. TCRdb keeps only in-frame clones here, not all; method: immunoSEQ multiplex PCR. This sample has 150,000 or so clones; roughly 79% occur once, and the top ten carry roughly 5%. Sequencing was done on a sample of PBMCs. These receptors originate from a woman under 30 in good health and CMV-seropositive. The CDR3 runs from the conserved cysteine through the conserved F or W. A D gene is named only where the DNA matches it firmly.

v_gene	j_gene	d_gene	CDR3aa
TRBV18	TRBJ2-3	TRBD2	CASSPTSGVSDTQYF
TRBV4-1	TRBJ1-2	TRBD1	CASSQVGQSLQGRGYTF
TRBV15	TRBJ2-1	TRBD2	CATSGGYGGGNEQFF
TRBV7-9	TRBJ2-7	TRBD2	CASSLDKLAGPDEQYF
TRBV6-1	TRBJ1-1	.	CASSEQGTSHEAFF
TRBV5-4	TRBJ2-4	TRBD2	CASSSGLAGGNDLAKNIQYF
TRBV5-1	TRBJ2-6	TRBD1	CASSTAGTASSGANVLTF
TRBV6-6	TRBJ2-7	TRBD2	CASSPRTSGAYEQYF
TRBV15	TRBJ2-2	.	CATSRTDPNTGELFF
TRBV27	TRBJ2-5	TRBD1	CASSPPGQGVETQYF
TRBV29-1	TRBJ1-4	.	CSVSTGTNEKLFF
TRBV11-3	TRBJ2-7	TRBD1	CASSLGQGDEQYF
TRBV5-1	TRBJ1-2	TRBD1	CASSLSTGYGYTF
TRBV5-1	TRBJ2-7	TRBD1	CASSFRQGAVKGQYF
TRBV7-3	TRBJ2-1	TRBD1	CASSQTGDSNEQFF
TRBV5-1	TRBJ2-2	TRBD2	CASSSGGSNTGELFF
TRBV5-4	TRBJ1-2	TRBD1	CASSLTQGGQGYTF
TRBV4-2	TRBJ2-4	TRBD1	CASSQGTGTAAF
TRBV4-2	TRBJ1-5	.	CASSQTTGNQPQHF
TRBV7-8	TRBJ2-5	TRBD1	CASSHRDRDGTQYF
TRBV21-1	TRBJ2-3	.	CASSKVAGLDGTDTQYF
TRBV30	TRBJ2-3	.	CAWSLEYRGTDTQYF
TRBV6-5	TRBJ2-3	TRBD1	CASSIGTGPDTQYF
TRBV18	TRBJ1-6	.	CASSHRVGNSPLHF
TRBV2	TRBJ2-3	TRBD1	CASWDRGTGSTDTQYF
TRBV7-2	TRBJ1-4	.	CASSSPGATNEKLFF
TRBV4-1	TRBJ1-6	.	CASSQQIFSYNSPLHF
TRBV10-1	TRBJ1-1	.	CASRGVLNTEAFF
TRBV6-5	TRBJ1-1	.	CASSYSMIGAITEAFF
TRBV13	TRBJ2-4	.	CASSFPSRNIQYF
TRBV15	TRBJ1-4	.	CATSSRQGAKEKLFF
TRBV6-5	TRBJ1-2	.	CASSYGQGGRGYTF
TRBV4-2	TRBJ2-1	TRBD1	CASSPRDRGHNEQFF
TRBV5-4	TRBJ1-1	.	CASRPSGNTEAFF
TRBV11-3	TRBJ1-1	TRBD1	CASSLRDREAFF
TRBV28	TRBJ2-1	TRBD2	CASPPTGGAYNEQFF
TRBV7-3	TRBJ2-1	TRBD1	CASRPGQDYNEQFF
TRBV9	TRBJ1-6	.	CASSVGTGQNNSPLHF
TRBV5-4	TRBJ2-1	TRBD2	CASSSRTSGVYNEQFF
TRBV6-1	TRBJ2-7	TRBD1	CATTDRGHGEQYF
TRBV30	TRBJ1-1	.	CAWSLQVSTEAFF
TRBV7-6	TRBJ2-5	.	CASSFSGASETQYF
TRBV29-1	TRBJ2-3	.	CSVDGLQGEGSDTQYF
TRBV5-6	TRBJ2-1	TRBD2	CASSLALAGGPGEQFF
TRBV7-2	TRBJ1-1	.	CASSLEMVGRLAAFF
TRBV4-1	TRBJ1-6	.	CASSRTDSSYNSPLHF
TRBV4-3	TRBJ2-7	TRBD1	CASSHRTGRISEQYF
TRBV15	TRBJ1-2	.	CATSRGAGDTFLYGYTF
TRBV9	TRBJ1-3	.	CASSVASGNTIYF
TRBV7-6	TRBJ2-3	.	CASSSPQRTTDTQYF
TRBV5-1	TRBJ1-5	.	CASSPGGGDGPQHF
TRBV7-2	TRBJ1-5	TRBD1	CASSDRDRGDSNQPQHF
TRBV6-4	TRBJ1-6	.	CASSEQKSSPLHF
TRBV5-1	TRBJ2-1	TRBD2	CASSLSGGVDEQFF
TRBV10-3	TRBJ1-2	TRBD1	CATTPQTGNAVDYGYTF